A single sample is the source of the 8 T cell receptor beta chains below, sequenced in a study of T cell responses to AZD1222 COVID-19 vaccine. Profiled with immunoSEQ multiplex PCR; TCRdb holds only in-frame clones, not every one. The sample comprises 70,000 to 100,000 clones, roughly 90% of which are singletons, and approximately 3.1% rests with the top ten. The sequences come from peripheral blood, collected 28 days after the second AZD1222 dose. All receptors derive from an adult who received the AZD1222 COVID-19 vaccine.

V usage is TRBV14 and J usage is TRBJ1-6; D is possibly TRBD1 (5 bases). Germline CDR1 SGHDN, CDR2 FVKESK. Trimming left V 8 bases short and J 3 bases short, with 8 bases between. This CDR3 spans 13 amino acids. CDR3 sequence reads: CASGHFYNSPLHF. The CDR3 DNA is TGTGCCAGCGGACATTTCTATAATTCACCCCTCCACTTT. Combining the CDR3 with reference TRBV14 and TRBJ1-6 gives the whole variable domain EAGVTQFPSHSVIEKGQTVTLRCDPISGHDNLYWYRRVMGKEIKFLLHFVKESKQDESGMPNNRFLAERTGGTYSTLKVQPAELEDSGVYFCASGHFYNSPLHFGNGTRLTVT.

The CDR3 here is CSVPLGGAFQETQYF. CDR3 nucleotide sequence: TGCAGCGTGCCCCTTGGGGGCGCGTTTCAAGAGACCCAGTACTTC. The J gene is TRBJ2-5, the V gene TRBV29-1; D might be TRBD1 (6 bases). V was pared by 6 bases and J by 2 bases, with 19 bases between. Germline V lookup: CDR1 SQVTM, CDR2 ANQGSEA. CDR3 size: 15 residues.

This chain links TRBV5-4 with TRBJ1-1, with 7 bases lining up with TRBD1. Per germline, CDR1 SGHNT and CDR2 YYREEE (reference sequence). Trimming cost V 4 bases and J 8 bases; bases outside gene matches: 11. The CDR3 length is 14 residues. CDR3 in amino acids: CASSKSGTDPEAFF. CDR3 nucleotides: TGTGCCAGCAGCAAGTCCGGGACAGACCCCGAAGCTTTCTTT.

The chain combines TRBV9 with TRBJ1-2; 9 bases are a match to TRBD1. CDR1 is SGDLS and CDR2 is YYNGEE in the germline V gene. CDR3 size: 17 residues. Trimming removed 0 bases from V and 3 bases from J; junction bases left unmatched: 9. The CDR3 here is CASSVVGTGLYHYGYTF. CDR3 sequence (DNA): TGTGCCAGCAGCGTAGTGGGGACAGGGCTTTATCACTATGGCTACACCTTC.

The chain has TRBV6-6 and TRBJ1-2; a weak D match, TRBD1 (6 bases). Germline values: CDR1 MNHNY, CDR2 SVGAGI (reference sequence). CDR3 size: 12 residues. V was shortened by 6 bases and J by 8 bases, with 13 bases between the two germline ends. Written as DNA, the CDR3 is TGTGCCAGCAGCAGGGGTGGGGACGGCTACACCTTC. Protein: CASSRGGDGYTF.

This clone was seen just once. V usage is TRBV6-2 or TRBV6-3 and J usage is TRBJ1-5, with TRBD1 matching over 7 bases. Germline loops: CDR1 MNHEY, CDR2 SVGEGT. V shed 4 bases and J 0 bases; nucleotides not matched to a gene: 3. The CDR3 has 15 residues. The CDR3 DNA is TGTGCCAGCAGTTCGGGACAGATTAGCAATCAGCCCCAGCATTTT. Protein: CASSSGQISNQPQHF.

The gene calls are TRBV29-1 and TRBJ2-5, with D possibly being TRBD2 (5 bases). The germline V gene encodes CDR1 SQVTM and CDR2 ANQGSEA. This CDR3 contains 11 residues. Trimming stripped 5 bases from V and 5 bases from J, with 9 bases between. CDR3 protein: CSVHPGETQYF. For the CDR3, the DNA is TGCAGCGTTCACCCGGGGGAGACCCAGTACTTC.

The genes are TRBV6-1 and TRBJ1-2; TRBD1 matches 7 bases. This CDR3 is built from 16 residues. CDR1 is MNHNS, CDR2 SASEGT, per germline. The ends lost 4 bases at V and 5 bases at J; junction bases unmatched: 13. The CDR3 is CASSAGGGTRGYGYTF. The CDR3 region has the DNA TGTGCCAGCAGTGCAGGGGGGGGGACCCGTGGGTATGGCTACACCTTC.